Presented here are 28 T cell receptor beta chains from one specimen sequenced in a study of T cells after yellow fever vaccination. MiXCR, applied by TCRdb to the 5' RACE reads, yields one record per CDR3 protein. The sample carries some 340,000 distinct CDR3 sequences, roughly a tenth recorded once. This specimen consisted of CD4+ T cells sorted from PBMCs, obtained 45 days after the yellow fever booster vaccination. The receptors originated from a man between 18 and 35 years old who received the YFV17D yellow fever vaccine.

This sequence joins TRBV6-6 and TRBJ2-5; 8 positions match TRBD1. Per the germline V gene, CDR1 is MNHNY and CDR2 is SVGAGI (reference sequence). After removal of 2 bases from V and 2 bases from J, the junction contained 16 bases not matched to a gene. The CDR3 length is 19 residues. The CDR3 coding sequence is TGTGCCAGCAGTTACCCGCTCCGTAGGAAGACAGGGGCTCAAGAGACCCAGTACTTC. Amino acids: CASSYPLRRKTGAQETQYF.

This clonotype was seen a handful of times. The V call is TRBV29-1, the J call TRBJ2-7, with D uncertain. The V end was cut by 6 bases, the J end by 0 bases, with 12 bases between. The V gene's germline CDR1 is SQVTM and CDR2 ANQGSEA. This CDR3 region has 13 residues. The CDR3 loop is CSVELALSYEQYF. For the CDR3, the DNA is TGCAGCGTGGAACTCGCCCTCTCCTACGAGCAGTACTTC.

The CDR3: CASSYSLTGTGALTEAFF. CDR3 nucleotide sequence: TGTGCCAGCAGTTACTCGCTCACGGGGACAGGGGCCCTCACTGAAGCTTTCTTT. The chain is built from TRBV6-5 and TRBJ1-1, with TRBD1 identical over 10 bases. This CDR3 contains 18 residues. Germline CDR1 MNHEY, CDR2 SVGAGI. Trimming at V came to 0 bases and at J to 4 bases, leaving 11 bases not matched to a gene.

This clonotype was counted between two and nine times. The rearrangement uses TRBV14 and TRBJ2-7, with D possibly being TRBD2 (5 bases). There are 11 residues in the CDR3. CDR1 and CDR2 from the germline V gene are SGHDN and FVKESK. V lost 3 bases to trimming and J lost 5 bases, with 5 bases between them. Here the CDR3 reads CASSHGDEQYV. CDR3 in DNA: TGTGCCAGCAGCCACGGGGACGAGCAGTACGTC.

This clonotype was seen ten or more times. The CDR3: CASRTGSYEQYF. The CDR3 DNA sequence: TGCGCCAGCAGAACAGGGTCCTACGAGCAGTACTTC. The chain joins TRBV5-1 to TRBJ2-7; perhaps TRBD1 as D (6 bases). This CDR3 spans 12 amino acids. The germline gives CDR1 SGHRS, CDR2 YFSETQ. Trimming took off 5 bases at V and 1 base at J, with 7 bases between the two ends.

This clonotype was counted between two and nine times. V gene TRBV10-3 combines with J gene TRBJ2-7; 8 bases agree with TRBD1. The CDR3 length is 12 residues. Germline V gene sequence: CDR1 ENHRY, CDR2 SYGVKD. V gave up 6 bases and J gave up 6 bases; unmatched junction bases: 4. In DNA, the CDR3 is TGTGCCATCAGCAAGGACAGGGCCGAGCAGTACGTC. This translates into CAISKDRAEQYV.

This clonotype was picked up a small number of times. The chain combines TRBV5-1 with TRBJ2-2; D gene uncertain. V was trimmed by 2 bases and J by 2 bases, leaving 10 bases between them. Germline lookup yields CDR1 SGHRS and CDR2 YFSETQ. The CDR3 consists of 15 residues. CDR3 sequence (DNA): TGCGCCAGCAGCTTAGAAACGGCTAACACCGGGGAGCTGTTTTTT. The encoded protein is CASSLETANTGELFF. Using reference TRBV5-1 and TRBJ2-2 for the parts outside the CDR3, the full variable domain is KAGVTQTPRYLIKTRGQQVTLSCSPISGHRSVSWYQQTPGQGLQFLFEYFSETQRNKGNFPGRFSGRQFSNSRSEMNVSTLELGDSALYLCASSLETANTGELFFGEGSRLTVL.

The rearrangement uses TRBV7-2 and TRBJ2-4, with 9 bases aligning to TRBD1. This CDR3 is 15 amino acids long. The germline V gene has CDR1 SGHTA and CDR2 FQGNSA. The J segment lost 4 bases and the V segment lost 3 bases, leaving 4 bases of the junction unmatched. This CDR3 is CASSFAGTGKNIQYF. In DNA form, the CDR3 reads TGTGCCAGCAGCTTTGCCGGGACAGGGAAAAACATTCAGTACTTC.

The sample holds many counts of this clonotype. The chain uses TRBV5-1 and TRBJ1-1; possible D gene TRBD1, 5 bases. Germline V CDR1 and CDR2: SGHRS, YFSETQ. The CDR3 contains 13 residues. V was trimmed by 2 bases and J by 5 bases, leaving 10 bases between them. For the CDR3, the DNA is TGCGCCAGCAGCTTACCCGAGGGGACTGAAGCTTTCTTT. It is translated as CASSLPEGTEAFF.

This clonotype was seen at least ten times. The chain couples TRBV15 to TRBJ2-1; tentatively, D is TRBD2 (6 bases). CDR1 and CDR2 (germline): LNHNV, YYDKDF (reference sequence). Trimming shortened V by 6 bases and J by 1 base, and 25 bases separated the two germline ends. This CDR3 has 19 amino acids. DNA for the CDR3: TGTGCCACCAGACCCGGGACTGCAATACGGGATAGGTCCTACAATGAGCAGTTCTTC. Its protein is CATRPGTAIRDRSYNEQFF.

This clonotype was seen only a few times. For the CDR3, the DNA is TGTGCCAGCAGCCCCGGAGGGGTGGGCACTGAAGCTTTCTTT. Amino acids: CASSPGGVGTEAFF. The genes are TRBV5-4 and TRBJ1-1, with D possibly matching TRBD1 (5 bases). Trimming removed 4 bases from V and 4 bases from J, with 14 bases in between. From germline, CDR1 is SGHNT and CDR2 YYREEE (reference sequence). The CDR3 runs 14 residues.

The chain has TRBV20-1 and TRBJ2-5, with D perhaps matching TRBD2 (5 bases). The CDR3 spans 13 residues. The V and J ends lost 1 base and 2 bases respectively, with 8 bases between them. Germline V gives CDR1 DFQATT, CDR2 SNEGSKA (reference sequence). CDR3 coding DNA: TGCAGTGCTAGAGCCAGCGGTCAAGAGACCCAGTACTTC. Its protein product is CSARASGQETQYF.

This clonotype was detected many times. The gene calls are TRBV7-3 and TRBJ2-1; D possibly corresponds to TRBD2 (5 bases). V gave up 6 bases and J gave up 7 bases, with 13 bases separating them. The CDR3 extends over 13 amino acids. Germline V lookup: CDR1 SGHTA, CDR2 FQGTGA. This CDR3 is CASSFQRGNEQFF. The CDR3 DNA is TGTGCCAGCAGTTTCCAAAGAGGGAATGAGCAGTTCTTC.

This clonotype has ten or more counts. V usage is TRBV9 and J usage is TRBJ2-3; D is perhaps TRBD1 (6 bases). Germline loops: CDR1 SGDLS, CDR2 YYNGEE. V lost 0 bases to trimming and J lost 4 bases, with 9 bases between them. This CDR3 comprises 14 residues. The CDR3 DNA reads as TGTGCCAGCAGCGTAGGTGGGGGCCCAGATACGCAGTATTTT. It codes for CASSVGGGPDTQYF.

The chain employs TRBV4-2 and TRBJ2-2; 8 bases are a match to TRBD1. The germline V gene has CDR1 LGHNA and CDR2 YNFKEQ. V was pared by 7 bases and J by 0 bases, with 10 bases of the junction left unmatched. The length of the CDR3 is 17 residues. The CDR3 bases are TGTGCCAGCACCACACGACCAGGGGGCCCGAACACCGGGGAGCTGTTTTTT. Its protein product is CASTTRPGGPNTGELFF.

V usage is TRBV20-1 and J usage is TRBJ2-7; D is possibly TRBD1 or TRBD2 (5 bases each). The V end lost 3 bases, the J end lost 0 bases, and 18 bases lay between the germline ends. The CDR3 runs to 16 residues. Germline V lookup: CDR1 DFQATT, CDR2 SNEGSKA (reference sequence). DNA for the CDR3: TGCAGTGCTAGCCCGCCCGGGACCCGAAGCTCCTACGAGCAGTACTTC. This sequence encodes CSASPPGTRSSYEQYF.

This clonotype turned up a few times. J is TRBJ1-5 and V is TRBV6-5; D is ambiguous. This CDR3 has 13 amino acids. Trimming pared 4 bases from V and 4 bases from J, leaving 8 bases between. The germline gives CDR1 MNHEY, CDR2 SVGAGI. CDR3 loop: CASSLRWNQPQHF. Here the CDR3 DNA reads TGTGCCAGCAGTTTGCGTTGGAATCAGCCCCAGCATTTT.

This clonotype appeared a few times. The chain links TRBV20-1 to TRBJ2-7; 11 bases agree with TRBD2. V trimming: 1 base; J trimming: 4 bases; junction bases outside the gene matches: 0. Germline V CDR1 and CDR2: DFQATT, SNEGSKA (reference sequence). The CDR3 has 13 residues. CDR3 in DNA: TGCAGTGCTAGAGGGACTAGCGGGTACGAGCAGTACTTC. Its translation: CSARGTSGYEQYF.

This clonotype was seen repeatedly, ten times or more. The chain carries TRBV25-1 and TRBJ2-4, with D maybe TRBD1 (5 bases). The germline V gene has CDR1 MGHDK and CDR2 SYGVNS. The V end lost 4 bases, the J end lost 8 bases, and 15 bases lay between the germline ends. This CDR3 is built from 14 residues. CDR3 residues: CASSASVGPDIQYF. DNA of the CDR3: TGTGCCAGCAGTGCCTCTGTGGGGCCGGACATTCAGTACTTC.

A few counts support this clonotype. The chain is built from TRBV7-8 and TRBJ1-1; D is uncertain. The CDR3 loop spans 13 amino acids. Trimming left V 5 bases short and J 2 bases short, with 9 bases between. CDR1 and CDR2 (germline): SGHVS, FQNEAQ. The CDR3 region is CASSPLENTEAFF. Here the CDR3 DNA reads TGTGCCAGCAGCCCTTTGGAAAACACTGAAGCTTTCTTT.

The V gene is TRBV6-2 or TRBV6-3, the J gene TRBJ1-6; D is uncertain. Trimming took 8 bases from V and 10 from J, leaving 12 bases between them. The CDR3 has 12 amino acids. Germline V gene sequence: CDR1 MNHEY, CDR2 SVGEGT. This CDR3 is CASFIVGSPLHF. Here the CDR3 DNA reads TGTGCCAGCTTCATTGTTGGATCACCCCTCCACTTT.

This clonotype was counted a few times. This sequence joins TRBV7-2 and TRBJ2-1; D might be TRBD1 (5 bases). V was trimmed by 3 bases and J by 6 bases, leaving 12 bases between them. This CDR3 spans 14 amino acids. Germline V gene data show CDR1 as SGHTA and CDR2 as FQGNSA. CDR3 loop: CASSFRQGGNEQFF. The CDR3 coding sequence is TGTGCCAGCAGCTTTCGCCAGGGCGGCAATGAGCAGTTCTTC.

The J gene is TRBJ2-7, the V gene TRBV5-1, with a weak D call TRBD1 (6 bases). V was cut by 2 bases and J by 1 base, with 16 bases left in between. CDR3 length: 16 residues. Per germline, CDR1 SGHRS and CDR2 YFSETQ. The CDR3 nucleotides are TGCGCCAGCAGCTTAGCTCAGGGACAAAGGTCCTACGAGCAGTACTTC. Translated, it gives CASSLAQGQRSYEQYF. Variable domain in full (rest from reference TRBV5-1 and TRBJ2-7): KAGVTQTPRYLIKTRGQQVTLSCSPISGHRSVSWYQQTPGQGLQFLFEYFSETQRNKGNFPGRFSGRQFSNSRSEMNVSTLELGDSALYLCASSLAQGQRSYEQYFGPGTRLTVT.

CDR3 DNA: TGTGCCAGCACCCGATCAGGGGGGTCGAGTGAAAAACTGTTTTTT. Protein sequence: CASTRSGGSSEKLFF. The chain employs TRBV9 and TRBJ1-4; TRBD1 agrees at 7 bases. This CDR3 has 15 residues. Germline lookup yields CDR1 SGDLS and CDR2 YYNGEE. Trimming took 6 bases from V and 7 from J; bases not matched to a gene: 12. Combining the CDR3 with reference TRBV9 and TRBJ1-4 gives the whole variable domain DSGVTQTPKHLITATGQRVTLRCSPRSGDLSVYWYQQSLDQGLQFLIQYYNGEERAKGNILERFSAQQFPDLHSELNLSSLELGDSALYFCASTRSGGSSEKLFFGSGTQLSVL.

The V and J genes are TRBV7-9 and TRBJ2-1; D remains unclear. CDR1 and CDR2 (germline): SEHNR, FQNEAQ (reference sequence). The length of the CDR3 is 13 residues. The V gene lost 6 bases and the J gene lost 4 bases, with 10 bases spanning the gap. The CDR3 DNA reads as TGTGCCAGCAGTTTCCGAGAGTACAATGAGCAGTTCTTC. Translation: CASSFREYNEQFF.

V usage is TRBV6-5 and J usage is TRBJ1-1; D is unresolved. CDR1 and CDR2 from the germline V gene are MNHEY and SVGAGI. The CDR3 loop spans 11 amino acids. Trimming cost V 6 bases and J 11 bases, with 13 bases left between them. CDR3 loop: CASSNGRVAFF. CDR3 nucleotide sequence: TGTGCCAGCAGCAATGGGCGAGTGGCTTTCTTT.

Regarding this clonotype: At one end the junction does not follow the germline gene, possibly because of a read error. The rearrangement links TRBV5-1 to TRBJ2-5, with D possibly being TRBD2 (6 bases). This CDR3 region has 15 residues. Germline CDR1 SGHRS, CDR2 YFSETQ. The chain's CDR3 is CASTLGGNFQETQHF. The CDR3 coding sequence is TGCGCCAGCACCCTGGGGGGTAATTTCCAAGAGACCCAGCACTTC.

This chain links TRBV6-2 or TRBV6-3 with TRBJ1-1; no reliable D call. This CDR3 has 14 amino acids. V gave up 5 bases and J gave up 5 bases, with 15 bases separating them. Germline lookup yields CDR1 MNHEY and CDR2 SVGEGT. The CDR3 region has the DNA TGTGCCAGCAGTCTGGTTTTGGCGCAGACTGAAGCTTTCTTT. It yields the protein CASSLVLAQTEAFF.